This is a list of T cell receptor beta chains from one sample in a study of cytomegalovirus exposure and HLA in healthy donors. Here immunoSEQ multiplex PCR was the method, and the copy in TCRdb shows in-frame clones only, minus some. The table has about 69,000 clones, roughly 80% seen once; the top ten hold approximately 22%. Sequences were obtained from PBMCs. The receptor set was obtained from a woman aged 25-40 years in good health and CMV-seropositive. CDR3s include the opening cysteine and the closing phenylalanine or tryptophan. Fields, in order: J gene, D gene, V gene, clone size, CDR3 length, CDR3 protein, CDR3 DNA. D genes are given only for firm matches. Not all rows give a size; the values are once, few, many and, for expanded clones, a class.

TRBJ2-7 - TRBV4-2 - 17 CASSHGGSRPTLYEQYF TGTGCCAGCAGCCATGGTGGTTCTAGACCTACTCTCTACGAGCAGTACTTC
TRBJ2-3 TRBD2 TRBV7-9 few 18 CASSQQATSGSSRDTQYF TGTGCCAGCAGCCAGCAGGCGACTAGCGGGAGTTCCAGAGATACGCAGTATTTT
TRBJ1-1 - TRBV28 - 15 CASSLWAGGNTEAFF TGTGCCAGCAGTTTATGGGCAGGAGGGAACACTGAAGCTTTCTTT
TRBJ1-1 - TRBV6-1 - 11 CASSRYTEAFF TGTGCCAGCTCCCGGTACACTGAAGCTTTCTTT
TRBJ2-1 - TRBV7-2 - 14 CASSYPGIYNEQFF TGTGCCAGCAGTTATCCAGGGATATACAATGAGCAGTTCTTC
TRBJ1-1 - TRBV7-9 - 15 CASSLAHRTNTEAFF TGTGCCAGCAGCTTAGCGCACAGGACGAACACTGAAGCTTTCTTT
TRBJ2-4 - TRBV29-1 once 12 CSVFEAKNIQYF TGCAGCGTTTTCGAGGCCAAAAACATTCAGTACTTC
TRBJ1-2 - TRBV28 few 12 CASSFGVYGYTF TGTGCCAGCAGTTTCGGGGTCTATGGCTACACCTTC
TRBJ2-3 TRBD2 TRBV18 - 17 CASSPLSGRGVADTQYF TGTGCCAGCTCACCGCTTAGCGGGAGAGGTGTGGCAGATACGCAGTATTTT
TRBJ1-1 - TRBV2 - 14 CASSEDAGWAEAFF TGTGCCAGCAGTGAAGACGCGGGGTGGGCTGAAGCTTTCTTT
TRBJ1-1 - TRBV4-1 few 13 CASMDLLNTEAFF TGCGCCAGCATGGACTTACTGAACACTGAAGCTTTCTTT
TRBJ1-5 TRBD1 TRBV30 - 15 CAWRKGTGRNQPQHF TGTGCCTGGAGGAAGGGGACAGGGCGCAATCAGCCCCAGCATTTT
TRBJ2-7 TRBD2 TRBV4-1 - 17 CASSQNPASGWTYEQYF TGCGCCAGCAGCCAAAATCCGGCTAGCGGGTGGACCTACGAGCAGTACTTC
TRBJ2-6 - TRBV9 - 16 CASSRGGLSGANVLTF TGTGCCAGCAGTCGGGGAGGTCTCTCTGGGGCCAACGTCCTGACTTTC
TRBJ1-2 - TRBV5-1 - 14 CASLRRDPNYGYTF TGCGCCAGCTTACGCCGGGATCCGAACTATGGCTACACCTTC
TRBJ2-7 TRBD1 TRBV30 - 14 CAWTPGTGSHEQYF TGTGCCTGGACCCCCGGGACAGGGTCCCACGAGCAGTACTTC